This entry describes one T cell receptor beta chain. What it binds is unknown. These data belong to a study of radiotherapy plus CTLA-4 blockade in lung cancer. Background on the study: Patients showed objective responses in roughly 19% of cases and disease control in under 35%. Study-level findings and limits: Alongside interferon-beta, early blood T cell clone dynamics were reportedly the best predictor of response. In blood, tumor-derived TCR clones expanded after radiotherapy plus ipilimumab.

Sequencing was performed with immunoSEQ multiplex PCR; in TCRdb, only in-frame clones are kept and a portion is missing. Here the sample spans 90,000 or so clones, about 90% being singletons. Treatment of patients with chemo-refractory metastatic non-small-cell lung cancer consisted of focal radiation plus CTLA-4 blockade with ipilimumab. The CDR3 length is 17 residues. The TCR originated in a human donor with non-small cell lung cancer who had a partial response to radiotherapy plus ipilimumab. The chain couples TRBV21-1 to TRBJ2-7; the D segment call TRBD2 is taken from the table without a DNA check. TRBV21-1 is classified as a pseudogene. The source material was peripheral blood, sampled from a patient treated with radiotherapy plus ipilimumab. CDR3 in amino acids: CASSCRREGRRAYEQYF. The CDR3 DNA follows: TGTGCCAGCAGCTGCAGGCGGGAAGGCCGGAGGGCCTACGAGCAGTACTTC.